Sequencing of this T cell receptor (beta chain) was carried out in a study of shared clonotypes between healthy human individuals. Overall study context: Participating donors consisted of two women and a few men aged 18 to 49. General study results and limits: In contrast to clonotypes shared by all four donors, non-shared clonotypes had lower generation probabilities.

Notes on this clone: Its antigen is not known.

With 4 bases removed from V and 7 bases from J, the gap between germline ends came to 11 bases. Germline CDR1 and CDR2: SGHAT and FQNNGV. The CDR3 length is 13 residues. Approximately 30,000 T cell genomes (about 0.2 ug DNA) went into each sorted-subset replicate. In the authors' workflow: Junction-only sequences produced by ImmunoSEQ had no quality scores, so filtering differed. The repertoire was sequenced with immunoSEQ multiplex PCR; TCRdb's copy has only in-frame clones and lacks some. Clonal size and the V and J genes are those of that table, whereas D and trimming came from the DNA. The sample records around 350,000 clones, less than 75% being singletons.

The TCR was taken from a man aged 30 to 45 in good health. The specimen sequenced was memory CD4+ T cells sorted from blood. Noted subset: CD45RA-negative fraction. The V gene is TRBV11-2, the J gene TRBJ2-1; TRBD2 might be the D (6 bases). The chain's CDR3 is CASSSDYRNEQFF. The CDR3 coding sequence is TGTGCCAGCAGCTCGGACTACCGGAATGAGCAGTTCTTC.